This passage covers 9 T cell receptor beta chains from one sample sequenced in a study of siplizumab effects on memory and regulatory T cells (dated by TCRdb to about 2019). Receptors were amplified or captured by the immunoSEQ multiplex PCR assay. TCRdb's version of the immuneACCESS table is confined to in-frame rearrangements and falls short of the full clone set. An unresolved V gene accounts for under half of the shortfall where checked; the remainder is of unknown origin. Counted in this sample were fewer than 120,000 clones; roughly 90% of them appeared once. The top ten clonotypes cover 1.3% of the sample. The sequenced sample consisted of CD4+ T cells sorted from blood. Receptors were obtained from a human donor in good health.

The chain is built from TRBV28 and TRBJ1-1, with TRBD1 as a possible D gene (5 bases). This CDR3 region has 12 residues. The germline V gene encodes CDR1 MDHEN and CDR2 SYDVKM. Trimming pared 3 bases from V and 5 bases from J, leaving 7 bases between. DNA of the CDR3: TGTGCCAGCAGTTTCTGGGGGACTGAAGCTTTCTTT. This codes for CASSFWGTEAFF.

The chain joins TRBV5-1 to TRBJ2-7; D might be TRBD1 or TRBD2, each matching 7 bases. CDR3 length: 14 residues. Trimming shortened V by 4 bases and J by 2 bases, and 13 bases separated the two germline ends. Germline CDR1 and CDR2: SGHRS and YFSETQ. CDR3 nucleotide sequence: TGCGCCAGCAGCGCTCAGGGGGGGACCTACGAGCAGTACTTC. Translated, it gives CASSAQGGTYEQYF.

The gene calls are TRBV30 and TRBJ1-2, with D hard to call. V was trimmed by 5 bases and J by 8 bases, leaving 15 bases between them. The germline V gene has CDR1 GTSNPN and CDR2 SVGIG (reference sequence). There are 12 residues in the CDR3. The CDR3 here is CAWPRGLGGYTF. CDR3 in DNA: TGTGCCTGGCCTCGGGGTTTGGGGGGCTACACCTTC.

This clone was counted a single time. J is TRBJ1-2 and V is TRBV5-1; TRBD1 aligns across 12 bases. The CDR3 totals 15 residues. Germline V gene data show CDR1 as SGHRS and CDR2 as YFSETQ. The junction had 4 bases not matched to a gene; V was cut back by 1 base and J by 6 bases. Here the CDR3 reads CASSLTGTGGDGYTF. The CDR3 DNA reads TGCGCCAGCAGCTTGACCGGGACAGGGGGCGATGGCTACACCTTC. Using reference TRBV5-1 and TRBJ1-2 for the parts outside the CDR3, the full variable domain is KAGVTQTPRYLIKTRGQQVTLSCSPISGHRSVSWYQQTPGQGLQFLFEYFSETQRNKGNFPGRFSGRQFSNSRSEMNVSTLELGDSALYLCASSLTGTGGDGYTFGSGTRLTVV.

The chain combines TRBV5-6 with TRBJ1-3; D unresolved. Trimming left V 0 bases short and J 0 bases short, with 16 bases between. The CDR3 sequence is 18 residues long. Germline-derived CDR1 and CDR2 are SGHDT and YYEEEE. The CDR3 spells CASSLANGRWISGNTIYF. The DNA for the CDR3 is TGTGCCAGCAGCTTGGCCAACGGCAGGTGGATCTCTGGAAACACCATATATTTT.

A single count supports this clone. The chain carries TRBV7-9 and TRBJ2-1; 9 bases are shared with TRBD2. This CDR3 has 13 residues. V lost 4 bases to trimming and J lost 8 bases; unmatched junction nucleotides: 3. The germline V gene encodes CDR1 SEHNR and CDR2 FQNEAQ (reference sequence). The CDR3 bases are TGTGCCAGCAGCTCCGGACTAGCGCATGAGCAGTTCTTC. Residues: CASSSGLAHEQFF.

This rearrangement joins TRBV10-3 to TRBJ1-5; possible D gene TRBD1, 5 bases. The CDR3 extends over 15 amino acids. Trimming removed 0 bases at V and 2 bases at J, with 8 bases between. The germline CDR1 and CDR2 sequences are ENHRY and SYGVKD. The CDR3 bases are TGTGCCATCAGTGAGTCAAGGGGAGGCAATCAGCCCCAGCATTTT. This translates into CAISESRGGNQPQHF.

The chain combines TRBV4-1 with TRBJ1-2, with D uncertain. The CDR3 is 15 amino acids. Trimming took 3 bases from V and 0 from J, leaving 11 bases between them. Germline V gives CDR1 MGHRA, CDR2 YSYEKL. The CDR3 DNA reads as TGCGCCAGCAGCCACCCACAAGGAGCTAACTATGGCTACACCTTC. It codes for CASSHPQGANYGYTF.

V gene TRBV29-1 combines with J gene TRBJ1-1; D ambiguous. This CDR3 contains 13 residues. Between the trimmed V and J ends, which lost 4 bases and 2 bases, there was a span of 11 bases. The germline V gene has CDR1 SQVTM and CDR2 ANQGSEA. The CDR3 DNA reads as TGCAGCGTTGGAGGATTGGGCAACACTGAAGCTTTCTTT. It yields the protein CSVGGLGNTEAFF. Looking up the rest from reference TRBV29-1 and TRBJ1-1 gives the full variable domain: SAVISQKPSRDICQRGTSLTIQCQVDSQVTMMFWYRQQPGQSLTLIATANQGSEATYESGFVIDKFPISRPNLTFSTLTVSNMSPEDSSIYLCSVGGLGNTEAFFGQGTRLTVV.